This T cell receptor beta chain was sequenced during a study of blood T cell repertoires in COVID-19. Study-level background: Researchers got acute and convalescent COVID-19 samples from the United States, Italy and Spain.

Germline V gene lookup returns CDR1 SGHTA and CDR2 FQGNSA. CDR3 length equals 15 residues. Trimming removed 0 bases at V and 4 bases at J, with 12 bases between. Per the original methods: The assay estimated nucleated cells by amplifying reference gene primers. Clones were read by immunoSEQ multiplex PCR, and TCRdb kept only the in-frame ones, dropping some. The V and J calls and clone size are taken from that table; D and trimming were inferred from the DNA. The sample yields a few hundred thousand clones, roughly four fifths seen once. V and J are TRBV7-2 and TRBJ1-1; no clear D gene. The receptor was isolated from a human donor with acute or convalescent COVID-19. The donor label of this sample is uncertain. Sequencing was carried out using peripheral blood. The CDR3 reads CASSLASGSGTEAFF. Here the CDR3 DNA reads TGTGCCAGCAGCTTAGCGTCTGGGTCGGGCACTGAAGCTTTCTTT.